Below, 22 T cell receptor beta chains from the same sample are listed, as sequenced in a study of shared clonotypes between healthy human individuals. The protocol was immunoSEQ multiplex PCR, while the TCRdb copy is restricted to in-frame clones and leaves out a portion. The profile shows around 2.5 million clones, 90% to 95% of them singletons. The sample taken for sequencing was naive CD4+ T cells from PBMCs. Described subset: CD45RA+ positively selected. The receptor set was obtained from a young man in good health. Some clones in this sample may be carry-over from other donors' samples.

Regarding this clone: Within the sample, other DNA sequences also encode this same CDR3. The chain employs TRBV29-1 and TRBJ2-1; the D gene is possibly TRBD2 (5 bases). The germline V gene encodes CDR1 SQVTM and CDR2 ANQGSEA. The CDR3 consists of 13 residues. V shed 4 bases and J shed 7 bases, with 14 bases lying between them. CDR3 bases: TGCAGCGTTGTTTTACGGCCGGGAAATGAGCAGTTCTTC. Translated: CSVVLRPGNEQFF.

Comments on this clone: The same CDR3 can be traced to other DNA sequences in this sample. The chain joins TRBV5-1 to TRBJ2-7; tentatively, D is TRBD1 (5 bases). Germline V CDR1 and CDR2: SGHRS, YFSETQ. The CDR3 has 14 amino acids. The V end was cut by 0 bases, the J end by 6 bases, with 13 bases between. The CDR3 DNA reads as TGCGCCAGCAGCTTGGTGGTGGACACGGGCGAGCAGTACTTC. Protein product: CASSLVVDTGEQYF. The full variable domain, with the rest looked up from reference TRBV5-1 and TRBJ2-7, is KAGVTQTPRYLIKTRGQQVTLSCSPISGHRSVSWYQQTPGQGLQFLFEYFSETQRNKGNFPGRFSGRQFSNSRSEMNVSTLELGDSALYLCASSLVVDTGEQYFGPGTRLTVT.

CDR3 sequence (DNA): TGTGCCAGCAGCGCCACCTCTGGAAACACCATATATTTT. The encoded protein is CASSATSGNTIYF. This sequence joins TRBV7-3 and TRBJ1-3; D unclear. This CDR3 has 13 amino acids. Germline V gene sequence: CDR1 SGHTA, CDR2 FQGTGA. The V and J ends lost 5 bases and 0 bases respectively, with 5 bases between them.

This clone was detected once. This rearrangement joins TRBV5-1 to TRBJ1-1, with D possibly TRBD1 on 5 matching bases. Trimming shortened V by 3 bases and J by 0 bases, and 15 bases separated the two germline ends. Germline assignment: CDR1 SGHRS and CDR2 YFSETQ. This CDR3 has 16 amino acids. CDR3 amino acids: CASSYTGSPMNTEAFF. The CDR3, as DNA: TGCGCCAGCAGCTACACAGGTTCCCCTATGAACACTGAAGCTTTCTTT.

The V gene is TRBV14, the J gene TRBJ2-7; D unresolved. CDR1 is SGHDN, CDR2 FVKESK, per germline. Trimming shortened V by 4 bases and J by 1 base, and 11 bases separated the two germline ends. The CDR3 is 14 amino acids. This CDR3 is CASSRVMGSYEQYF. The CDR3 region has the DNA TGTGCCAGCAGCCGGGTCATGGGGTCCTACGAGCAGTACTTC.

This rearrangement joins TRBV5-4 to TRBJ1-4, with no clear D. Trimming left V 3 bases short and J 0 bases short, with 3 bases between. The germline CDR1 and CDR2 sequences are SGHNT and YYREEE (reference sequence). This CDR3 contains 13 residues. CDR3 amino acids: CASSYTTNEKLFF. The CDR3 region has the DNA TGTGCCAGCAGCTATACAACTAATGAAAAACTGTTTTTT.

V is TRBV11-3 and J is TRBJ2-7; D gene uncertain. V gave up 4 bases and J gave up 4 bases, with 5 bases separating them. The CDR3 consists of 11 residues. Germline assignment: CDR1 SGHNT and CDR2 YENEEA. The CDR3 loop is CASSSRYEQYF. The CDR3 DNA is TGTGCCAGCAGCTCGCGGTACGAGCAGTACTTC.

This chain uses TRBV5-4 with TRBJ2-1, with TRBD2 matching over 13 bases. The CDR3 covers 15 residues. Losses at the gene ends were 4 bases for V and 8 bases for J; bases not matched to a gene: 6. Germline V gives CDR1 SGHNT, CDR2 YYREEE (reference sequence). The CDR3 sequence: CASSRGLAGVYEQFF. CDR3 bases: TGTGCCAGCAGCAGAGGACTAGCGGGAGTTTATGAGCAGTTCTTC.

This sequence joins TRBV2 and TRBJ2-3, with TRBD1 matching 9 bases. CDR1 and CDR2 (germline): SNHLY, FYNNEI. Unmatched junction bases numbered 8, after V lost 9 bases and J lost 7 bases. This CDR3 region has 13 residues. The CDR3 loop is CASKVQGANTQYF. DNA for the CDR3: TGTGCCAGTAAGGTACAGGGGGCAAATACGCAGTATTTT.

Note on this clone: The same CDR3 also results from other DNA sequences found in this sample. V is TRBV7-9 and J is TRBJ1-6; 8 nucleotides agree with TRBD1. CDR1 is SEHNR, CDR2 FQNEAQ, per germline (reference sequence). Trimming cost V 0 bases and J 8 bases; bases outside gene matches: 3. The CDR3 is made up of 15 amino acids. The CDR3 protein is CASSLAGTGDSPLHF. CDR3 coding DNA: TGTGCCAGCAGCTTAGCAGGGACAGGAGATTCACCCCTCCACTTT.

For the CDR3, the DNA is TGCGCCAGCAGCCAGGTCCCGGGCCAGGGCCACACCGGGGAGCTGTTTTTT. Translated, it gives CASSQVPGQGHTGELFF. The chain uses TRBV4-1 and TRBJ2-2; perhaps TRBD1 as D (5 bases). V dropped 3 bases and J dropped 3 bases, with 17 bases sitting between them. This CDR3 comprises 17 residues. Per the germline V gene, CDR1 is MGHRA and CDR2 is YSYEKL.

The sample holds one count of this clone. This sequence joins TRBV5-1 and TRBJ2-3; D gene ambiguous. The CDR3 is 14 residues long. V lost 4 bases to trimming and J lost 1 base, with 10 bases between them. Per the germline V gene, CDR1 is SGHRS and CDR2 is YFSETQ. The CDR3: CASSEVWGTDTQYF. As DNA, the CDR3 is TGCGCCAGCAGCGAAGTATGGGGCACAGATACGCAGTATTTT. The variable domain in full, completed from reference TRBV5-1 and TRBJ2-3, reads KAGVTQTPRYLIKTRGQQVTLSCSPISGHRSVSWYQQTPGQGLQFLFEYFSETQRNKGNFPGRFSGRQFSNSRSEMNVSTLELGDSALYLCASSEVWGTDTQYFGPGTRLTVL.

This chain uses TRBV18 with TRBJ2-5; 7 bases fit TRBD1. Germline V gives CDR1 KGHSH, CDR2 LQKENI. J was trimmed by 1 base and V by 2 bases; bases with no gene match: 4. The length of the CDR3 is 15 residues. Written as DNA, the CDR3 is TGTGCCAGCTCACCAAGACAGGGCGGCCAAGAGACCCAGTACTTC. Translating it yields CASSPRQGGQETQYF.

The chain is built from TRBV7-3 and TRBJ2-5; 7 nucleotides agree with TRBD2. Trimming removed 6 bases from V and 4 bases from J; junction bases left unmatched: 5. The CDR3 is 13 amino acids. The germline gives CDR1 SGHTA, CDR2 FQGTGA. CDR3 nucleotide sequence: TGTGCCAGCAGTCGGGGGGTCGGAGAGACCCAGTACTTC. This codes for CASSRGVGETQYF.

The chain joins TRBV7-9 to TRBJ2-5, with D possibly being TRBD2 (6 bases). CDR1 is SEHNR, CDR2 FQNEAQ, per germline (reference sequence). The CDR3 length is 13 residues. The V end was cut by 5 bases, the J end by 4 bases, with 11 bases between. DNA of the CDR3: TGTGCCAGCAGCGTACAGGAGGGAGAGACCCAGTACTTC. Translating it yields CASSVQEGETQYF.

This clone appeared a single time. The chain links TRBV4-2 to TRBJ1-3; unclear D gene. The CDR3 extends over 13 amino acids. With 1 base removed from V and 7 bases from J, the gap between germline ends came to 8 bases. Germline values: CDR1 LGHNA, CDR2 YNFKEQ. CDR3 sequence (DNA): TGTGCCAGCAGCCAAGGTCCGGGGAACACCATATATTTT. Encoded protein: CASSQGPGNTIYF.

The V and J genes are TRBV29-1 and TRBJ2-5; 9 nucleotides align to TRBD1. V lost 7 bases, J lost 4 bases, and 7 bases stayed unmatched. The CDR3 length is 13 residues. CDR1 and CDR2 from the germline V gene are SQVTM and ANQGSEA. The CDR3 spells CSARGTGPETQYF. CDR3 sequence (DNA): TGCAGCGCCAGGGGGACAGGGCCAGAGACCCAGTACTTC.

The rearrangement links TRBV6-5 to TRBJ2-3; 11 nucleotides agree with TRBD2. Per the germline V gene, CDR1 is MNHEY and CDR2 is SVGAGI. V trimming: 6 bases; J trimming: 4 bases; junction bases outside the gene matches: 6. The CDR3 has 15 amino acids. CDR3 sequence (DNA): TGTGCCAGCAGGACTAGCGGGAATCACGCAGATACGCAGTATTTT. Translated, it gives CASRTSGNHADTQYF.

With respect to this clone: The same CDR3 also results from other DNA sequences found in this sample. In DNA, the CDR3 is TGTGCCAGCAGTTACTCCGGACCCTCCTACAATGAGCAGTTCTTC. Translated: CASSYSGPSYNEQFF. This sequence joins TRBV6-5 and TRBJ2-1; no reliable D call. Germline V gives CDR1 MNHEY, CDR2 SVGAGI. Trimming stripped 0 bases from V and 0 bases from J, with 6 bases between. There are 15 residues in the CDR3.

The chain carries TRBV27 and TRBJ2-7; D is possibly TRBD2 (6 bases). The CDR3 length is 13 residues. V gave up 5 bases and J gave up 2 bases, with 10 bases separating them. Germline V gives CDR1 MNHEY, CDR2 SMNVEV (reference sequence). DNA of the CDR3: TGTGCCAGCAGTCTAGCGACAGCCTACGAGCAGTACTTC. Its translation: CASSLATAYEQYF.

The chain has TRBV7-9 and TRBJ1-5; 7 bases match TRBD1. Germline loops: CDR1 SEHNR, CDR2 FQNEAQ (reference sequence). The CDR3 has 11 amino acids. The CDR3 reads CARGRNQPQHF. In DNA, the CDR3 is TGTGCAAGGGGGCGCAATCAGCCCCAGCATTTT.

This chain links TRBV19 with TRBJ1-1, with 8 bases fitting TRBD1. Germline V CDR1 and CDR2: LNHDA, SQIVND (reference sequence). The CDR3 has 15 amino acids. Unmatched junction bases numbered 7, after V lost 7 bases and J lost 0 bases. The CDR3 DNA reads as TGTGCCAGTATTTCCTTGGGACAGGTGAACACTGAAGCTTTCTTT. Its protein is CASISLGQVNTEAFF.